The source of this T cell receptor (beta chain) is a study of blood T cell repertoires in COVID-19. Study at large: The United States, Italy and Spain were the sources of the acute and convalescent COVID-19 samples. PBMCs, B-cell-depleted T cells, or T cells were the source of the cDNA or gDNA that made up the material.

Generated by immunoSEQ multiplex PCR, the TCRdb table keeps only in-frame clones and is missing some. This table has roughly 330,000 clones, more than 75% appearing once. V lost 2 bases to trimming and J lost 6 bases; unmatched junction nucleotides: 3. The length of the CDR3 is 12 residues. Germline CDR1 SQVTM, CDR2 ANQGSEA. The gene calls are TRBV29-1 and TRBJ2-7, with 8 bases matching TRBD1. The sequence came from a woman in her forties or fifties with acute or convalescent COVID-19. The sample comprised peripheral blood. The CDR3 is CSVETQGVEQYF. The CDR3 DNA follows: TGCAGCGTTGAAACACAGGGGGTCGAGCAGTACTTC.